The 28 T cell receptor beta chains reported below all come from one sample, sequenced in a study of cytomegalovirus exposure and HLA in healthy donors. Vbeta (60) and Jbeta (13) primers were used in the PCR. Sequenced by immunoSEQ multiplex PCR; TCRdb stores in-frame clones only, minus some. The sample contains a few hundred thousand clones, over 65% of which appear only once. Sequencing was carried out using PBMCs. All receptors derive from a woman aged 55 to 70 in good health and CMV-seropositive.

The chain links TRBV27 to TRBJ2-2; D is uncertain. The germline gives CDR1 MNHEY, CDR2 SMNVEV (reference sequence). The CDR3 runs 13 residues. The V gene lost 6 bases and the J gene lost 0 bases, with 5 bases spanning the gap. The CDR3 DNA follows: TGTGCCAGCAGACTCACGAACACCGGGGAGCTGTTTTTT. Translation gives CASRLTNTGELFF.

The chain couples TRBV5-5 to TRBJ1-1, with 8 positions matching TRBD1. The CDR3 has 13 amino acids. Germline CDR1 reads SGHKS; CDR2 reads YYEKEE (reference sequence). After removal of 2 bases from V and 4 bases from J, the junction contained 1 base not matched to a gene. CDR3 protein: CASSFTGGTEAFF. The CDR3, as DNA: TGTGCCAGCAGCTTTACAGGGGGCACTGAAGCTTTCTTT.

The rearrangement links TRBV5-1 to TRBJ2-7; TRBD1 aligns across 10 bases. The V gene end was trimmed by 6 bases and the J gene end by 2 bases; junction bases not matched to a gene: 5. The germline CDR1 and CDR2 sequences are SGHRS and YFSETQ. CDR3 length equals 14 residues. The CDR3 region has the DNA TGCGCCAGCACCCGGGACAGGGGCGCCTACGAGCAGTACTTC. Translation: CASTRDRGAYEQYF.

V usage is TRBV6-6 and J usage is TRBJ1-1; 7 bases line up with TRBD1. This CDR3 is built from 14 residues. The V and J ends lost 7 bases and 1 base, in that order; junction bases with no gene match: 6. From germline, CDR1 is MNHNY and CDR2 SVGAGI (reference sequence). In nucleotides, the CDR3 is TGTGCCAGCAACATGGACAGGACGAACACTGAAGCTTTCTTT. Its translation is CASNMDRTNTEAFF.

The chain couples TRBV9 to TRBJ2-1, with D tentatively TRBD2 (6 bases). The germline gives CDR1 SGDLS, CDR2 YYNGEE. The CDR3 contains 15 residues. V was cut by 1 base and J by 3 bases, with 11 bases left in between. In nucleotides, the CDR3 is TGTGCCAGCAGCGTACGACTAGAATACTACAATGAGCAGTTCTTC. Its translation: CASSVRLEYYNEQFF.

The V call is TRBV5-1, the J call TRBJ2-1; TRBD2 aligns across 11 bases. This CDR3 is 14 amino acids long. CDR1 and CDR2 from the germline V gene are SGHRS and YFSETQ. J gave up 8 bases and V 4 bases, and 5 bases lay outside the gene matches. The CDR3 spells CASSPGTSGDEQFF. Here the CDR3 DNA reads TGCGCCAGCAGCCCCGGGACTAGCGGTGATGAGCAGTTCTTC.

The chain uses TRBV19 and TRBJ2-5, with unresolved D. In germline, CDR1 is LNHDA, CDR2 SQIVND (reference sequence). The CDR3 is 18 residues long. V was pared by 2 bases and J by 3 bases, with 22 bases between. CDR3 residues: CASSILPIHRPRKETQYF. CDR3 coding DNA: TGTGCCAGTAGTATACTACCCATCCACAGACCCCGTAAAGAGACCCAGTACTTC.

This chain links TRBV6-5 with TRBJ2-1; TRBD2 aligns across 12 bases. The CDR3 runs 15 residues. V was clipped by 6 bases and J by 6 bases; unmatched bases: 6. Germline assignment: CDR1 MNHEY and CDR2 SVGAGI. CDR3 coding DNA: TGTGCCAGCAGAACCAGACTAGCGGGGGCCAATGAGCAGTTCTTC. Translated, it gives CASRTRLAGANEQFF.

CDR3 DNA: TGTGCCAGCAGCCCGCGGGAGTCACGGGTGAATGAGCAGTTCTTC. It encodes CASSPRESRVNEQFF. The rearrangement joins TRBV4-2 to TRBJ2-1; 7 bases fit TRBD2. Trimming cost V 4 bases and J 7 bases; bases outside gene matches: 10. Germline assignment: CDR1 LGHNA and CDR2 YNFKEQ. This CDR3 comprises 15 residues.

V is TRBV5-1 and J is TRBJ1-1; perhaps TRBD1 as D (6 bases). The V end was cut by 4 bases, the J end by 2 bases, with 15 bases between. Germline V CDR1 and CDR2: SGHRS, YFSETQ. The CDR3 runs to 15 residues. The DNA for the CDR3 is TGCGCCAGCAGCGAGAGCAGGGGTATTAACACTGAAGCTTTCTTT. Protein sequence: CASSESRGINTEAFF. The full variable domain, in which reference TRBV5-1 and TRBJ1-1 provide the parts outside the CDR3, is KAGVTQTPRYLIKTRGQQVTLSCSPISGHRSVSWYQQTPGQGLQFLFEYFSETQRNKGNFPGRFSGRQFSNSRSEMNVSTLELGDSALYLCASSESRGINTEAFFGQGTRLTVV.

This clone was observed once. The chain employs TRBV19 and TRBJ2-2; D unclear. The V gene's germline CDR1 is LNHDA and CDR2 SQIVND (reference sequence). Trimming took 3 bases from V and 4 from J, leaving 6 bases between them. The CDR3 has 13 residues. The CDR3 sequence: CASSIYGTGELFF. CDR3 bases: TGTGCCAGTAGTATCTACGGCACCGGGGAGCTGTTTTTT.

This clone was counted a few times. The J gene is TRBJ2-1, the V gene TRBV5-5; D is unresolved. CDR3 length: 14 amino acids. The ends were cut back, 2 bases at V and 3 bases at J, with 9 bases in the middle. From germline, CDR1 is SGHKS and CDR2 YYEKEE (reference sequence). CDR3: CASSLFQFYNEQFF. The CDR3 bases are TGTGCCAGCAGCTTATTTCAGTTCTACAATGAGCAGTTCTTC. The entire variable domain, with the rest obtained from reference TRBV5-5 and TRBJ2-1, is as follows: DAGVTQSPTHLIKTRGQQVTLRCSPISGHKSVSWYQQVLGQGPQFIFQYYEKEERGRGNFPDRFSARQFPNYSSELNVNALLLGDSALYLCASSLFQFYNEQFFGPGTRLTVL.

Only a few counts were recorded for this clone. CDR3 bases: TGTGCCGTTGGGACAGCCACCTACGAGCAGTACTTC. Its protein is CAVGTATYEQYF. The J gene is TRBJ2-7, the V gene TRBV10-3; 7 bases map to TRBD1. This CDR3 is built from 12 residues. The ends lost 11 bases at V and 2 bases at J; junction bases unmatched: 6. Germline assignment: CDR1 ENHRY and CDR2 SYGVKD.

V gene TRBV19 combines with J gene TRBJ2-7; 9 bases fit TRBD1. CDR1 LNHDA and CDR2 SQIVND come from the germline V gene (reference sequence). The CDR3 extends over 14 amino acids. After removal of 5 bases from V and 3 bases from J, the junction contained 5 bases not matched to a gene. The CDR3 nucleotides are TGTGCCAGTAGTTTGGTGGGACAGGGCTACGAGCAGTACTTC. Translating gives CASSLVGQGYEQYF. Variable domain in full (rest from reference TRBV19 and TRBJ2-7): DGGITQSPKYLFRKEGQNVTLSCEQNLNHDAMYWYRQDPGQGLRLIYYSQIVNDFQKGDIAEGYSVSREKKESFPLTVTSAQKNPTAFYLCASSLVGQGYEQYFGPGTRLTVT.

V usage is TRBV19 and J usage is TRBJ1-1; D is undetermined. V was pared by 0 bases and J by 5 bases, with 7 bases between. Germline loops: CDR1 LNHDA, CDR2 SQIVND (reference sequence). The CDR3 totals 13 residues. CDR3 sequence: CASSIEVRTEAFF. The CDR3 bases are TGTGCCAGTAGTATAGAAGTGAGGACTGAAGCTTTCTTT.

The chain couples TRBV4-1 to TRBJ1-5; possibly TRBD1 for D (5 bases). From germline, CDR1 is MGHRA and CDR2 YSYEKL. The CDR3 runs 18 residues. Trimming cost V 0 bases and J 0 bases, with 15 bases left between them. The CDR3 spells CASSQEERQFHSNQPQHF. For the CDR3, the DNA is TGCGCCAGCAGCCAAGAAGAGAGACAGTTTCATAGCAATCAGCCCCAGCATTTT.

This chain connects TRBV18 to TRBJ2-3; D might be TRBD1 (5 bases). The germline CDR1 and CDR2 sequences are KGHSH and LQKENI. The CDR3 is 15 residues long. V lost 1 base and J lost 4, with 12 bases in between. CDR3 sequence reads: CASSPLQGSADTQYF. CDR3 DNA sequence: TGTGCCAGCTCACCACTGCAGGGCTCCGCAGATACGCAGTATTTT.

The chain combines TRBV2 with TRBJ2-1, with no clear D. CDR1 is SNHLY, CDR2 FYNNEI, per germline. V was pared by 3 bases and J by 5 bases, with 11 bases between. This CDR3 comprises 14 residues. The CDR3 here is CASSEMLVNNEQFF. The CDR3 coding sequence is TGTGCCAGCAGTGAGATGTTAGTTAACAATGAGCAGTTCTTC.

The rearrangement joins TRBV29-1 to TRBJ2-2; D is perhaps TRBD1 (6 bases). This CDR3 has 14 residues. From germline, CDR1 is SQVTM and CDR2 ANQGSEA. Trimming took 6 bases from V and 6 from J, leaving 17 bases between them. CDR3 in DNA: TGCAGCGTGGACAGTTTCCTTTCTCCCGGGGAGCTGTTTTTT. Translated: CSVDSFLSPGELFF.

This chain links TRBV27 with TRBJ2-7; D possibly corresponds to TRBD1 (5 bases). The CDR3 runs 15 residues. Trimming took off 4 bases at V and 3 bases at J, with 16 bases between the two ends. The V gene's germline CDR1 is MNHEY and CDR2 SMNVEV (reference sequence). Here the CDR3 DNA reads TGTGCCAGCAGTTCCTCCAGGGATTCGGACTACGAGCAGTACTTC. It translates to CASSSSRDSDYEQYF.

J is TRBJ2-1 and V is TRBV18; TRBD2 agrees at 12 bases. J gave up 6 bases and V 6 bases, and 9 bases lay outside the gene matches. The V gene's germline CDR1 is KGHSH and CDR2 LQKENI. The CDR3 length is 16 residues. Here the CDR3 DNA reads TGTGCCAGCTCCCCTGGACTAGCGGGACGATCCAATGAGCAGTTCTTC. It specifies CASSPGLAGRSNEQFF.

The chain links TRBV4-2 to TRBJ1-3; D is undetermined. Per germline, CDR1 LGHNA and CDR2 YNFKEQ. V was pared by 1 base and J by 4 bases, with 11 bases between. The CDR3 contains 15 residues. CDR3 sequence: CASSQGTVAGNTIYF. CDR3 nucleotide sequence: TGTGCCAGCAGCCAAGGGACTGTCGCAGGAAACACCATATATTTT.

This clone was seen once. The genes are TRBV15 and TRBJ2-7; 13 nucleotides match TRBD2. The V and J ends lost 5 bases and 5 bases, in that order; junction bases with no gene match: 9. Germline assignment: CDR1 LNHNV and CDR2 YYDKDF (reference sequence). The CDR3 runs 16 residues. The CDR3 nucleotides read TGTGCCACCAGCCGGAGACTTGGACTAGCGGGGGACGAGCAGTACTTC. Translating gives CATSRRLGLAGDEQYF.

In nucleotides, the CDR3 is TGCGCCAGCAGCACAGGGGCTGGAAACACCATATATTTT. This encodes CASSTGAGNTIYF. The chain is built from TRBV10-2 and TRBJ1-3; 7 nucleotides match TRBD1. Germline CDR1 WSHSY, CDR2 SAAADI. This CDR3 region has 13 residues. V lost 6 bases to trimming and J lost 2 bases; unmatched junction nucleotides: 1.

V gene TRBV5-1 combines with J gene TRBJ2-3; D uncertain. Germline-derived CDR1 and CDR2 are SGHRS and YFSETQ. V gave up 4 bases and J gave up 2 bases, with 17 bases separating them. The CDR3 length is 16 residues. The CDR3 DNA reads as TGCGCCAGCAGCACGCGGCTAAACTTAGCCACAGATACGCAGTATTTT. Protein product: CASSTRLNLATDTQYF.

The chain has TRBV28 and TRBJ1-1; D gene ambiguous. CDR3 length: 15 amino acids. V was cut by 4 bases and J by 0 bases, with 12 bases left in between. Germline V gene lookup returns CDR1 MDHEN and CDR2 SYDVKM. CDR3 sequence (DNA): TGTGCCAGCAGTTACCCTGGGCGCATGAACACTGAAGCTTTCTTT. This encodes CASSYPGRMNTEAFF. Full variable domain (remainder filled in from reference TRBV28 and TRBJ1-1): DVKVTQSSRYLVKRTGEKVFLECVQDMDHENMFWYRQDPGLGLRLIYFSYDVKMKEKGDIPEGYSVSREKKERFSLILESASTNQTSMYLCASSYPGRMNTEAFFGQGTRLTVV.

The J gene is TRBJ2-5, the V gene TRBV10-1, with 9 bases fitting TRBD2. CDR3 length equals 16 residues. The V segment lost 0 bases and the J segment 4 bases; nucleotides outside the gene matches: 6. CDR1 is WNHNN, CDR2 SYGVQD, per germline (reference sequence). CDR3 coding DNA: TGCGCCAGCAGTGAGTCAAGGGGACTAGCAGGAGAGACCCAGTACTTC. Translation: CASSESRGLAGETQYF.

This clone has a single count. The rearrangement uses TRBV19 and TRBJ1-6; 8 bases map to TRBD1. Germline V lookup: CDR1 LNHDA, CDR2 SQIVND (reference sequence). CDR3 length: 17 amino acids. V was clipped by 6 bases and J by 0 bases; unmatched bases: 7. The CDR3 nucleotides read TGTGCCAGTAGCGGGACAGGACTAGTCTCCTATAATTCACCCCTCCACTTT. Its protein product is CASSGTGLVSYNSPLHF. Filled out from reference TRBV19 and TRBJ1-6, the complete variable domain reads DGGITQSPKYLFRKEGQNVTLSCEQNLNHDAMYWYRQDPGQGLRLIYYSQIVNDFQKGDIAEGYSVSREKKESFPLTVTSAQKNPTAFYLCASSGTGLVSYNSPLHFGNGTRLTVT.